One sample yielded the 8 T cell receptor beta chains listed below, sequenced in a study of monozygotic twins with inflammatory bowel disease. Using the 5' RACE reads, TCRdb records one entry per CDR3 protein without DNA. This sample's table reports 150,000 to 200,000 distinct CDR3 sequences. What was sequenced was blood. These receptors all come from a human donor with ulcerative colitis or Crohn's disease, or a healthy co-twin of an affected twin (not recorded which).

This chain links TRBV6-6 with TRBJ2-2. From germline, CDR1 is MNHNY and CDR2 SVGAGI (reference sequence). The CDR3 is 13 residues long. The CDR3: CASSSLFSGELFF.

The chain combines TRBV7-2 with TRBJ1-5; the TCRdb D gene call, TRBD1, has no DNA to confirm it. This CDR3 comprises 16 residues. CDR1 SGHTA and CDR2 FQGNSA come from the germline V gene. The CDR3 reads CASSPRGVPGNQPQHF. The whole variable domain, filled in from reference TRBV7-2 and TRBJ1-5, reads GAGVSQSPSNKVTEKGKDVELRCDPISGHTALYWYRQSLGQGLEFLIYFQGNSAPDKSGLPSDRFSAERTGGSVSTLTIQRTQQEDSAVYLCASSPRGVPGNQPQHFGDGTRLSIL.

The CDR3 is CSASLAVYNEQFF. The genes are TRBV20-1 and TRBJ2-1; TCRdb returns TRBD2, unconfirmable since there is no DNA. CDR1 is DFQATT and CDR2 is SNEGSKA in the germline V gene (reference sequence). This CDR3 comprises 13 residues.

The gene calls are TRBV29-1 and TRBJ2-1; absent DNA, TCRdb's TRBD1 call cannot be checked. The CDR3 has 14 amino acids. Per germline, CDR1 SQVTM and CDR2 ANQGSEA. This CDR3 is CSVGGVRSYNEQFF.

V usage is TRBV18 and J usage is TRBJ1-3; with no DNA, the TCRdb D assignment of TRBD1 cannot be verified. CDR3 length: 16 amino acids. Germline V gives CDR1 KGHSH, CDR2 LQKENI. CDR3 loop: CASSPYGAPSGNTIYF.

V gene TRBV30 combines with J gene TRBJ2-7; TCRdb calls TRBD1, which cannot be checked without DNA. This CDR3 contains 13 residues. CDR1 is GTSNPN, CDR2 SVGIG, per germline (reference sequence). CDR3: CAWSSGRGGEQYF.

The chain employs TRBV11-2 and TRBJ2-1; TCRdb outputs TRBD2, but without DNA this stays unchecked. Germline V gene sequence: CDR1 SGHAT, CDR2 FQNNGV. CDR3 length equals 16 residues. The CDR3 spells CASSPLVRAGGNEQFF. The full variable domain, rest sourced from reference TRBV11-2 and TRBJ2-1, is EAGVAQSPRYKIIEKRQSVAFWCNPISGHATLYWYQQILGQGPKLLIQFQNNGVVDDSQLPKDRFSAERLKGVDSTLKIQPAKLEDSAVYLCASSPLVRAGGNEQFFGPGTRLTVL.

The chain joins TRBV10-3 to TRBJ2-1; lacking DNA, the TRBD1 call made by TCRdb goes unchecked. The CDR3 contains 14 residues. CDR1 is ENHRY, CDR2 SYGVKD, per germline. The CDR3: CAIKQDSSYNEQFF.